This T cell receptor (beta chain) was documented in a study of OX40 agonist ivuxolimab in advanced cancers. Study-wide background: The patients got ivuxolimab, which is an agonistic anti-OX40 (CD134) antibody. The study reported partial responses in three patients: one hepatocellular carcinoma, two cutaneous melanoma.

CDR3 length equals 14 residues. Looked up from germline, CDR1 is SGHDN and CDR2 is FVKESK. The ends were cut back, 2 bases at V and 3 bases at J, with 11 bases in the middle. Generated by immunoSEQ multiplex PCR, the TCRdb table keeps only in-frame clones and is missing some. The sample includes about 100,000 clones, 90% to 95% of them seen just once. The sequence was obtained from an adult with an advanced solid tumor such as melanoma, head and neck, liver or kidney cancer. The material was CD4+ or CD8+ T cells sorted from blood, obtained in a trial of the OX40 agonist ivuxolimab. The V gene is TRBV14, the J gene TRBJ2-7; possible D gene TRBD2, 5 bases. The CDR3 DNA reads TGTGCCAGCAGCCAAATGGAGGTCTACTACGAGCAGTACTTC. Encoded protein: CASSQMEVYYEQYF.